Sequencing of this TCR beta chain was carried out in a study of identical twins. All of the donors were Caucasians in good health. CDR1 LGHDT and CDR2 YNNKEL come from the germline V gene (reference sequence). This CDR3 spans 15 amino acids. The junction had 9 bases not matched to a gene; V was cut back by 4 bases and J by 4 bases. Worth noting for this clonotype: The antigen is not known.

A single record per CDR3 protein comes from TCRdb applying MiXCR to the 5' RACE reads. The table lists under 300,000 distinct CDR3 sequences, over 12% of them singletons. Findings and limits, study-wide: The study based its conclusions on cross-sectional statistical analysis and did not follow the same donors. Insertion counts were lower in abundant cord blood beta clonotypes, a trend that memory repertoires did not show.

The chain recombines TRBV3-1 with TRBJ1-2; 7 nucleotides match TRBD1. The sequenced material came from memory (CD45RO+) T cells sorted from blood. The receptor's source is a woman in her late teens or twenties in good health. This CDR3 reads CASSRRGGRAYGYTF. CDR3 DNA: TGTGCCAGCAGCCGCCGAGGGGGCAGGGCCTATGGCTACACCTTC.